One and the same sample provided the 21 T cell receptor beta chains below, sequenced in a study of read filtering for tumor transcriptome and immune sequencing. Molecular barcoded adaptors covering alpha/delta and beta/gamma chains were used on around 400 ng RNA. TCRdb recomputed calls from the reads with MiXCR, one row per CDR3 protein. The sample has under 50,000 distinct CDR3 sequences, approximately 13% seen once. The sample comprised a population of CD138-negative cells sorted from bone marrow. These TCRs come from a donor at least 40 years old with multiple myeloma.

This clonotype was picked up many times. V and J are TRBV6-6 and TRBJ1-5, with no clear D. Germline V gene data show CDR1 as MNHNY and CDR2 as SVGAGI (reference sequence). The CDR3 spans 17 residues. Trimming shortened V by 5 bases and J by 1 base, and 18 bases separated the two germline ends. CDR3 nucleotide sequence: TGTGCCAGCAGTAATACTGCTCTTACGGAGAGCAATCAGCCCCAGCATTTT. Encoded protein: CASSNTALTESNQPQHF.

This clonotype was recorded at least ten times. This rearrangement joins TRBV3-2 to TRBJ2-7; the table's D call, TRBD1, was not checked against the DNA. TRBV3-2 is a recognized pseudogene. This CDR3 has 18 residues. This chain's CDR3 is CASSQDFPGQGGKNEQYF. The CDR3 nucleotides are TGTGCCAGCAGCCAAGACTTCCCCGGACAGGGGGGAAAAAACGAGCAGTACTTC.

This clonotype was seen a few times. The J gene is TRBJ2-7, the V gene TRBV29-1; maybe TRBD1 (8 bases). Trimming removed 6 bases from V and 4 bases from J, with 16 bases in between. The CDR3 consists of 13 residues. CDR1 and CDR2 (germline): SQVTM, ANQGSEA. In DNA form, the CDR3 reads TGCAGCGTCGGACAGGGAGGGAGATACGAGCAGTACTTC. Protein product: CSVGQGGRYEQYF.

In this sample, this clonotype turned up many times. The chain recombines TRBV11-2 with TRBJ2-3; possibly TRBD2 for D (6 bases). This CDR3 comprises 12 residues. The germline V gene has CDR1 SGHAT and CDR2 FQNNGV. Trimming cost V 5 bases and J 6 bases, with 9 bases left between them. CDR3 amino acids: CASSPLADTQYF. The CDR3 nucleotides are TGTGCCAGCAGCCCCCTAGCGGATACGCAGTATTTT.

This clonotype showed up many times. The rearrangement uses TRBV7-9 and TRBJ1-1; a weak D match, TRBD1 (6 bases). This CDR3 spans 15 amino acids. V was clipped by 4 bases and J by 3 bases, with 15 bases between them. Germline V CDR1 and CDR2: SEHNR, FQNEAQ (reference sequence). This CDR3 reads CASSSEQGRDTEAFF. In nucleotides, the CDR3 is TGTGCCAGCAGCTCAGAACAGGGAAGGGACACTGAAGCTTTCTTT. Looking up the rest from reference TRBV7-9 and TRBJ1-1 gives the full variable domain: DTGVSQNPRHKITKRGQNVTFRCDPISEHNRLYWYRQTLGQGPEFLTYFQNEAQLEKSRLLSDRFSAERPKGSFSTLEIQRTEQGDSAMYLCASSSEQGRDTEAFFGQGTRLTVV.

Ten or more counts support this clonotype. The chain recombines TRBV11-2 with TRBJ2-5; TRBD2 agrees at 12 bases. Germline assignment: CDR1 SGHAT and CDR2 FQNNGV. This CDR3 has 16 residues. Trimming at V came to 1 base and at J to 5 bases, leaving 5 bases not matched to a gene. The CDR3 nucleotides read TGTGCCAGCAGCTTAGGGCTAGCGGGAGGGGTGGAGACCCAGTACTTC. Encoded protein: CASSLGLAGGVETQYF.

Of note for this clonotype: This may be a read error, as it is one base from a much larger clone. The chain links TRBV5-1 to TRBJ2-2; D is undetermined. This CDR3 has 14 residues. CDR1 and CDR2 (germline): SGHRS, YFSETQ. CDR3 coding DNA: TGCGCCAGCGGCTTGTGGCAGAACACCGGGGAGCTGTTTTTT. This encodes CASGLWQNTGELFF.

This clonotype was seen ten or more times. The J gene is TRBJ2-3, the V gene TRBV20-1; TRBD2 matches at 9 bases. The length of the CDR3 is 16 residues. Germline values: CDR1 DFQATT, CDR2 SNEGSKA (reference sequence). The junction had 9 bases not matched to a gene; V was cut back by 4 bases and J by 1 base. CDR3: CSANGREGRGTDTQYF. CDR3 nucleotide sequence: TGCAGTGCTAATGGGCGGGAGGGCCGAGGCACAGATACGCAGTATTTT.

This clonotype was observed many times. The rearrangement links TRBV4-2 to TRBJ2-7; no clear D gene. Germline CDR1 and CDR2: LGHNA and YNFKEQ. This CDR3 has 14 amino acids. The V gene lost 1 base and the J gene lost 2 bases, with 9 bases spanning the gap. CDR3 DNA: TGTGCCAGCAGCCAAGGGATCTTAACCTACGAGCAGTACTTC. Protein sequence: CASSQGILTYEQYF.

Turning to this clonotype: One junction end disagrees with the germline gene, perhaps due to a read error. V and J are TRBV28 and TRBJ2-1; TRBD1 agrees at 7 bases. This CDR3 is built from 15 residues. Germline V gene data show CDR1 as MDHEN and CDR2 as SYDVKM. In nucleotides, the CDR3 is TGTGCCGGCAGTTTGTGGGGGACAGAAGTATATGAGCAGTCCTTC. The encoded protein is CAGSLWGTEVYEQSF.

This clonotype occurred many times. The rearrangement uses TRBV7-2 and TRBJ2-6, with D possibly being TRBD1 (6 bases). CDR1 is SGHTA, CDR2 FQGNSA, per germline. Trimming took 5 bases from V and 1 from J, leaving 21 bases between them. The CDR3 totals 19 residues. CDR3 DNA: TGTGCCAGCAGCCCAGCGAGGACAGCGCCTCTTTCTGGGGCCAACGTCCTGACTTTC. It specifies CASSPARTAPLSGANVLTF.

This clonotype appeared a single time. A much more abundant neighbour one base away suggests this may be a read error. V is TRBV13 and J is TRBJ2-1; no definite D call. This CDR3 comprises 16 residues. V lost 4 bases and J lost 0, with 13 bases in between. From germline, CDR1 is PRHDT and CDR2 FYEKMQ (reference sequence). The CDR3 sequence is CASSSLVGSSYNEQFF. DNA for the CDR3: TGTGCCAGCAGCTCCCTAGTCGGCAGCTCCTACAATGAGCAGTTCTTC.

The table lists this clonotype with many counts. This chain joins TRBV11-1 and TRBJ2-5; possibly TRBD1 or TRBD2 for D (5 bases each). CDR3 size: 15 residues. The germline V gene has CDR1 SGHAT and CDR2 FQDESV (reference sequence). Trimming left V 4 bases short and J 2 bases short, with 14 bases between. CDR3 DNA: TGTGCCAGCAGCTCCGGGACGATTCTTCAAGAGACCCAGTACTTC. Translating gives CASSSGTILQETQYF. Filled out from reference TRBV11-1 and TRBJ2-5, the complete variable domain reads EAEVAQSPRYKITEKSQAVAFWCDPISGHATLYWYRQILGQGPELLVQFQDESVVDDSQLPKDRFSAERLKGVDSTLKIQPAELGDSAMYLCASSSGTILQETQYFGPGTRLLVL.

This clonotype occurred many times. V gene TRBV27 combines with J gene TRBJ2-1, with D possibly TRBD2 on 5 matching bases. The CDR3 spans 15 residues. V lost 1 base and J 7 bases, leaving 14 bases between the germline ends. The germline CDR1 and CDR2 sequences are MNHEY and SMNVEV (reference sequence). The CDR3 loop reads CASSLFTLSVNEQFF. The CDR3 DNA reads as TGTGCCAGCAGTTTATTCACCCTTAGCGTGAATGAGCAGTTCTTC.

Many counts were recorded for this clonotype. CDR3 DNA sequence: TGTGCCACCAGTGGAGCAGGGCCCGGGGAGCTGTTTTTT. This sequence encodes CATSGAGPGELFF. V usage is TRBV24-1 and J usage is TRBJ2-2, with D possibly being TRBD1 (5 bases). The CDR3 totals 13 residues. Trimming shortened V by 5 bases and J by 6 bases, and 9 bases separated the two germline ends. Germline CDR1 reads KGHDR; CDR2 reads SFDVKD.

This clonotype came up a few times. This may stem from a read error, because a much larger clone lies one nucleotide away. The chain is built from TRBV29-1 and TRBJ2-7; 10 bases map to TRBD1. V trimming: 8 bases; J trimming: 0 bases; junction bases outside the gene matches: 7. The CDR3 has 14 residues. CDR1 is SQVTM and CDR2 is ANQGSEA in the germline V gene. The CDR3 DNA sequence: TGCAGCATTGCCGGGACAGGGGACTCCTACGAGCAGTACTTC. Its protein is CSIAGTGDSYEQYF.

This clonotype occurred many times. The rearrangement joins TRBV5-1 to TRBJ2-7, with D possibly TRBD2 on 5 matching bases. V was cut by 3 bases and J by 3 bases, with 10 bases left in between. Per germline, CDR1 SGHRS and CDR2 YFSETQ. The CDR3 runs 13 residues. The CDR3 spells CASSSGNYYEQYF. The CDR3 bases are TGCGCCAGCAGCTCGGGGAATTACTACGAGCAGTACTTC.

The chain carries TRBV28 and TRBJ2-5; perhaps TRBD2 as D (7 bases). V lost 11 bases and J lost 4, with 11 bases in between. The germline V gene encodes CDR1 MDHEN and CDR2 SYDVKM. This CDR3 has 11 amino acids. In DNA form, the CDR3 reads TGTGCCGGGGGGGGCCTAGAGACCCAGTACTTC. Translation gives CAGGGLETQYF.

This clonotype was seen ten or more times. The CDR3: CASRRPSQTTRGTQYF. The DNA for the CDR3 is TGTGCCAGCAGGCGTCCCTCACAGACCACGCGCGGGACCCAGTACTTC. The chain couples TRBV6-2 or TRBV6-3 to TRBJ2-5; no firm D call. CDR1 and CDR2 (germline): MNHEY, SVGEGT. The CDR3 is 16 amino acids. Trimming cost V 6 bases and J 7 bases, with 24 bases left between them.

This clonotype was found many times. The rearrangement uses TRBV20-1 and TRBJ1-5; a weak D match, TRBD1 (5 bases). The CDR3 length is 15 residues. Looked up from germline, CDR1 is DFQATT and CDR2 is SNEGSKA (reference sequence). V lost 5 bases and J lost 0, with 14 bases in between. CDR3 residues: CSACPGANSNQPQHF. The CDR3 DNA sequence: TGCAGTGCTTGCCCCGGGGCGAATAGCAATCAGCCCCAGCATTTT.

This clonotype was observed at least ten times. The CDR3 DNA sequence: TGTGCCAGCAGCCCCACCGGGACTTATGAAGAGCAGTTCTTC. This sequence encodes CASSPTGTYEEQFF. The V call is TRBV3-1, the J call TRBJ2-1; a weak D match, TRBD2 (6 bases). Germline CDR1 is LGHDT and CDR2 is YNNKEL (reference sequence). Deletions cut 4 bases from V and 10 bases from J, with 17 bases between. The CDR3 runs to 14 residues.